The 3 T cell receptor beta chains listed next were all sequenced from one sample in a study of T cell repertoires in cytomegalovirus infection. No antigen is known for these receptors. TCRdb used MiXCR to reprocess the reads, holding one entry per CDR3 protein. The profile covers approximately 990,000 distinct CDR3 sequences, with about 33% appearing a single time and about an eighth taken by the ten largest. The sequenced sample was cultured CD8+ T cells from PBMCs, obtained from culture after CMV antigen stimulation. The receptors were gathered from a human donor in good health (CMV status not recorded). Some clones in this sample may be carry-over from other donors' samples.

This clonotype was seen only a few times. This chain connects TRBV28 to TRBJ2-6; D gene uncertain. Germline values: CDR1 MDHEN, CDR2 SYDVKM. V was cut by 6 bases and J by 1 base, with 19 bases left in between. This CDR3 has 18 residues. This CDR3 is CASSLETALGSGANVLTF. The CDR3 bases are TGTGCCAGCAGCCTGGAGACGGCGCTCGGGTCTGGGGCCAACGTCCTGACTTTC. Combining the CDR3 with reference TRBV28 and TRBJ2-6 gives the whole variable domain DVKVTQSSRYLVKRTGEKVFLECVQDMDHENMFWYRQDPGLGLRLIYFSYDVKMKEKGDIPEGYSVSREKKERFSLILESASTNQTSMYLCASSLETALGSGANVLTFGAGSRLTVL.

V is TRBV7-3 and J is TRBJ2-1; D not resolved. Trimming left V 8 bases short and J 5 bases short, with 10 bases between. CDR1 and CDR2 from the germline V gene are SGHTA and FQGTGA. This CDR3 region has 12 residues. The CDR3 DNA sequence: TGTGCCAGCGAAGAAGGGCACAATGAGCAGTTCTTC. This encodes CASEEGHNEQFF. Based on the CDR3 plus reference TRBV7-3 and TRBJ2-1, the full variable domain is GAGVSQTPSNKVTEKGKYVELRCDPISGHTALYWYRQSLGQGPEFLIYFQGTGAADDSGLPNDRFFAVRPEGSVSTLKIQRTERGDSAVYLCASEEGHNEQFFGPGTRLTVL.

This clonotype was seen a handful of times. The J gene is TRBJ2-7, the V gene TRBV7-8; 7 positions agree with TRBD2. Germline CDR1 reads SGHVS; CDR2 reads FQNEAQ. With V trimmed by 6 bases and J by 3 bases, 2 bases remained unmatched. This CDR3 has 12 residues. CDR3 nucleotide sequence: TGTGCCAGCAGGGGGGGGGACTACGAGCAGTACGTC. It yields the protein CASRGGDYEQYV.